These 3 T cell receptor beta chains originate from one sample sequenced in a study of post-analysis software for immune sequencing data. Overall study findings and caveats: Among roughly 5 TRBV segments more frequent in patients than controls were TRBV5-6, TRBV5-1 and TRBV20-1.

Unique-molecular-identifier-tagged TCR beta cDNA libraries were used. TCRdb re-analysed the PCR reads in MiXCR, keeping a single row per CDR3 protein. Among around 770,000 distinct CDR3 sequences listed, roughly 50% were seen once. Their cognate antigens are unknown. The sequenced material came from blood. These receptors originate from a girl under 18 with multiple sclerosis.

This clonotype occurred a few times. The chain recombines TRBV7-9 with TRBJ2-3; D not resolved. This CDR3 comprises 12 residues. Germline V gene lookup returns CDR1 SEHNR and CDR2 FQNEAQ (reference sequence). Trimming pared 3 bases from V and 4 bases from J, leaving 5 bases between. The CDR3 DNA sequence: TGTGCCAGCAGCTTTTACTCAGATACGCAGTATTTT. As protein: CASSFYSDTQYF.

There are a few counts of this clonotype. This rearrangement joins TRBV11-1 to TRBJ2-1; 9 nucleotides agree with TRBD2. J gave up 6 bases and V 5 bases, and 8 bases lay outside the gene matches. CDR1 is SGHAT and CDR2 is FQDESV in the germline V gene (reference sequence). This CDR3 comprises 15 residues. In nucleotides, the CDR3 is TGTGCCAGCAGCACGACCAGCGGGAGGTTCAATGAGCAGTTCTTC. Protein sequence: CASSTTSGRFNEQFF.

The chain employs TRBV7-9 and TRBJ1-4; perhaps TRBD1 as D (5 bases). Trimming stripped 3 bases from V and 4 bases from J, with 12 bases between. The CDR3 has 15 amino acids. In germline, CDR1 is SEHNR, CDR2 FQNEAQ (reference sequence). CDR3 nucleotides: TGTGCCAGCAGCTTGGCACAGGCCATTAATGAAAAACTGTTTTTT. This gives the protein CASSLAQAINEKLFF.